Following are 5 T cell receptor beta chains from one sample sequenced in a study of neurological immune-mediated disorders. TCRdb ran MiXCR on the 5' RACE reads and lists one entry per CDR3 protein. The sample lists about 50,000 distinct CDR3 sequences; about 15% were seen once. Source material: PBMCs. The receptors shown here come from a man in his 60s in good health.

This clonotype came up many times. The CDR3 region has the DNA TGTGCCAGCAGCCAAGCCACAGGGGATTACGAGCAGTACTTC. Translation: CASSQATGDYEQYF. The V call is TRBV3-1, the J call TRBJ2-7, with 7 positions matching TRBD1. CDR1 is LGHDT and CDR2 is YNNKEL in the germline V gene (reference sequence). The CDR3 consists of 14 residues. V lost 1 base, J lost 4 bases, and 4 bases stayed unmatched.

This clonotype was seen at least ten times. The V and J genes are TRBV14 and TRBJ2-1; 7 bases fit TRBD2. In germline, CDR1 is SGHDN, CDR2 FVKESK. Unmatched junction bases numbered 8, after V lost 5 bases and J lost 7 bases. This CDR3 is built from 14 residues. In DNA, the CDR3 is TGTGCCAGCAGCGTCCAACTAGCGACTAATGAGCAGTTCTTC. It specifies CASSVQLATNEQFF.

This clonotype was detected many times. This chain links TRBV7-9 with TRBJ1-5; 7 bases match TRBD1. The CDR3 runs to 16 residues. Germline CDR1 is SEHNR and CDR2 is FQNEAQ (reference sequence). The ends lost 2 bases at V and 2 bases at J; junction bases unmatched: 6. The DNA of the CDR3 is TGTGCCAGCAGCTTATGGGCCAGGGGGGGCAATCAGCCCCAGCATTTT. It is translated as CASSLWARGGNQPQHF.

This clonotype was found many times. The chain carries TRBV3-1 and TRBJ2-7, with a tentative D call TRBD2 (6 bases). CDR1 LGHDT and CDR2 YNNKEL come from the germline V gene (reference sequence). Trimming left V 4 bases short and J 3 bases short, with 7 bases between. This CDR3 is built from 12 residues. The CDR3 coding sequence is TGTGCCAGCAGCCCGCGGGGCTACGAGCAGTACTTC. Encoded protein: CASSPRGYEQYF.

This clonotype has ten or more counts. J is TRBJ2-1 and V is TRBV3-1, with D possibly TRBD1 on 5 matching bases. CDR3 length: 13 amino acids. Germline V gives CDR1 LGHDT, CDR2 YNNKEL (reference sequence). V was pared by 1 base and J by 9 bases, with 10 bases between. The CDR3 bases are TGTGCCAGCAGCCAAGTAAGGGGCGGTGAGCAGTTCTTC. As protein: CASSQVRGGEQFF.